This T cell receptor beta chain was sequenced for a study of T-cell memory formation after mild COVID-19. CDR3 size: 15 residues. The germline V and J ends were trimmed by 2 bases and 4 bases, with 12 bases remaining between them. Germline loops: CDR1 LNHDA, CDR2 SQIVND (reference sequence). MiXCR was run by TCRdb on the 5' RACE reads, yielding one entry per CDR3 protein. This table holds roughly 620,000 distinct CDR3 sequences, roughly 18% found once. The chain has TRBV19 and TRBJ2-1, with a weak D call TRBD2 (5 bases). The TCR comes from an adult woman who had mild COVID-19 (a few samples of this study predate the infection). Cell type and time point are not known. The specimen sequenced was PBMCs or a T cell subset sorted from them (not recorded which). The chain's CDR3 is CASSILASNYNEQFF. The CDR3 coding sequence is TGTGCCAGTAGTATACTAGCCTCAAATTACAATGAGCAGTTCTTC.